The 6 T cell receptor beta chains listed next were all sequenced from one sample in a study of CD8 T cells in ankylosing spondylitis (dated by TCRdb to 2015 to 2018). Findings and caveats that apply to the study as a whole: Blood from ankylosing spondylitis patients appeared to be characterized by a TCR beta motif made up of about 8 highly homologous amino acid variants.

The library was produced with 5' RACE. Sequencing was performed on an Illumina HiSeq 2500. TCRdb applied fastp at Q25 and MiXCR to the public reads, then kept only in-frame beta chains. Merged by CDR3 protein, the rows form single entries marked with the most common genes and DNA. The table for this sample lists 700,000 to 850,000 distinct CDR3 sequences; about 12% of them were counted only once. Jointly, the top ten make up approximately 0.5% of the sample. What these receptors recognize is not known. Sequencing was done on a sample of blood, either unsorted or a sorted T cell fraction (not recorded which). These receptors were collected from a male donor with ankylosing spondylitis.

This clonotype occurred many times. The genes are TRBV4-2 and TRBJ2-7, with D maybe TRBD1 (6 bases). Deletions cut 1 base from V and 6 bases from J, with 16 bases between. Germline assignment: CDR1 LGHNA and CDR2 YNFKEQ. The CDR3 is 15 amino acids. The CDR3 sequence is CASSQVGQPPSEQYF. CDR3 DNA sequence: TGTGCCAGCAGCCAAGTGGGACAACCCCCCTCCGAGCAGTACTTC.

V is TRBV12-5 and J is TRBJ2-1, with D perhaps TRBD1 (8 bases). This CDR3 comprises 14 residues. Germline-derived CDR1 and CDR2 are LGHNT and FRNRAP. The ends were cut back, 6 bases at V and 9 bases at J, with 18 bases in the middle. The CDR3 sequence: CASGQGAGVPEQFF. The DNA of the CDR3 is TGTGCTAGTGGGCAGGGGGCGGGGGTCCCTGAGCAGTTCTTC.

This clonotype has ten or more counts. The rearrangement joins TRBV7-2 to TRBJ2-7; 12 bases fit TRBD2. CDR3 size: 15 residues. Trimming at V came to 5 bases and at J to 3 bases, leaving 5 bases not matched to a gene. CDR1 and CDR2 from the germline V gene are SGHTA and FQGNSA. The chain's CDR3 is CASSLRLAGDYEQYF. CDR3 DNA: TGTGCCAGCAGCCTAAGACTAGCGGGGGACTACGAGCAGTACTTC.

This clonotype was observed a few times. The gene calls are TRBV6-1 and TRBJ2-1; 14 nucleotides match TRBD2. CDR3 size: 15 residues. V shed 6 bases and J 4 bases; nucleotides not matched to a gene: 2. The germline V gene has CDR1 MNHNS and CDR2 SASEGT. CDR3 sequence (DNA): TGTGCCAGCAGAGGGACTAGCGGGAGTTACAATGAGCAGTTCTTC. It translates to CASRGTSGSYNEQFF.

This clonotype came up a few times. The chain links TRBV10-3 to TRBJ2-1, with D unclear. The ends were cut back, 1 base at V and 3 bases at J, with 7 bases in the middle. The CDR3 has 14 amino acids. Per the germline V gene, CDR1 is ENHRY and CDR2 is SYGVKD. The DNA for the CDR3 is TGTGCCATCAGTGAGTACCTAGACTACAATGAGCAGTTCTTC. Residues: CAISEYLDYNEQFF.

There are many counts of this clonotype. CDR3 residues: CSVRSANPQYF. Written as DNA, the CDR3 is TGCAGCGTTAGATCGGCGAATCCGCAGTATTTT. The V call is TRBV29-1, the J call TRBJ2-3; D is undetermined. Trimming cost V 5 bases and J 10 bases, with 13 bases left between them. The V gene's germline CDR1 is SQVTM and CDR2 ANQGSEA. There are 11 residues in the CDR3.